A single sample is the source of the 25 T cell receptor beta chains below, sequenced in a study of Graves' ophthalmopathy and Graves' hyperthyroidism (dated 2018 in TCRdb). The sequencer listed for this sample is Illumina HiSeq 2000. For repertoire sequencing, TCR beta CDR3 regions were amplified from RNA transcripts. HTBI primers and the Qiagen OneStep RT-PCR kit were used in a first-round RT-PCR, which was followed by a second-round multiplex PCR, size selection and purification. The raw public reads went through TCRdb reprocessing: fastp at Q25, MiXCR clone calling, in-frame beta chains kept. Identical CDR3 proteins give one entry, which carries the most common genes and DNA. The sample table contains roughly 300,000 distinct CDR3 sequences; only one count was recorded for roughly a sixth of them. Clones ranked in the top ten supply roughly an eighth of the sample. The sequencing sample was made of peripheral blood. These receptors were taken from an adult man with Graves' ophthalmopathy.

This clonotype appeared many times. The rearrangement links TRBV27 to TRBJ1-1; TRBD1 might be the D (5 bases). V dropped 5 bases and J dropped 5 bases, with 21 bases sitting between them. CDR3 length equals 16 residues. Germline-derived CDR1 and CDR2 are MNHEY and SMNVEV (reference sequence). As DNA, the CDR3 is TGTGCCAGCAGTCCACAGCTCGGAGGGGTTGGAACTGAAGCTTTCTTT. Its translation is CASSPQLGGVGTEAFF.

This clonotype was seen many times. The rearrangement joins TRBV19 to TRBJ2-6; TRBD2 agrees at 7 bases. The CDR3 is made up of 17 amino acids. Losses at the gene ends were 1 base for V and 0 bases for J; bases not matched to a gene: 3. CDR1 LNHDA and CDR2 SQIVND come from the germline V gene (reference sequence). This CDR3 is CASSIVAGVSGANVLTF. The CDR3 nucleotides read TGTGCCAGTAGTATAGTTGCGGGGGTCTCTGGGGCCAACGTCCTGACTTTC.

The chain uses TRBV20-1 and TRBJ2-2, with TRBD1 matching over 10 bases. The CDR3 spans 16 residues. Germline CDR1 reads DFQATT; CDR2 reads SNEGSKA (reference sequence). J gave up 4 bases and V 6 bases, and 11 bases lay outside the gene matches. The CDR3 nucleotides read TGCAGTGCGATGAATCCGGGACAGGGGACCACCGGGGAGCTGTTTTTT. Translation gives CSAMNPGQGTTGELFF.

This clonotype came up many times. The J gene is TRBJ2-4, the V gene TRBV7-2, with 14 bases fitting TRBD2. This CDR3 is built from 18 residues. CDR1 is SGHTA and CDR2 is FQGNSA in the germline V gene. The junction had 7 bases not matched to a gene; V was cut back by 6 bases and J by 0 bases. The CDR3 nucleotides are TGTGCCAGCAGACCGACTAGCGGGAGGGGTCTAGCCAAAAACATTCAGTACTTC. Encoded protein: CASRPTSGRGLAKNIQYF.

This clonotype was recorded many times. The chain recombines TRBV9 with TRBJ2-5, with 8 bases identical to TRBD2. This CDR3 spans 14 amino acids. CDR1 SGDLS and CDR2 YYNGEE come from the germline V gene. Trimming at V came to 4 bases and at J to 1 base, leaving 3 bases not matched to a gene. In nucleotides, the CDR3 is TGTGCCAGCAGCCAGACTAGCGTCCAAGAGACCCAGTACTTC. Its protein is CASSQTSVQETQYF. The full variable domain, completed using reference TRBV9 and TRBJ2-5, is DSGVTQTPKHLITATGQRVTLRCSPRSGDLSVYWYQQSLDQGLQFLIQYYNGEERAKGNILERFSAQQFPDLHSELNLSSLELGDSALYFCASSQTSVQETQYFGPGTRLLVL.

This clonotype came up many times. This chain links TRBV27 with TRBJ1-2; 11 bases fit TRBD1. V was pared by 5 bases and J by 7 bases, with 9 bases of the junction left unmatched. The CDR3 is made up of 15 amino acids. CDR1 and CDR2 (germline): MNHEY, SMNVEV (reference sequence). The CDR3 nucleotides read TGTGCCAGCAGTCTGGGACAGGGGGATTCGGTTGGCTACACCTTC. As protein: CASSLGQGDSVGYTF.

In this sample, this clonotype turned up many times. This sequence may be a read error, since a much larger clone differs from it by one base. This rearrangement joins TRBV20-1 to TRBJ2-7, with 7 bases that match TRBD2. The germline V gene has CDR1 DFQATT and CDR2 SNEGSKA (reference sequence). V shed 0 bases and J 0 bases; nucleotides not matched to a gene: 2. The CDR3 sequence is 14 residues long. The DNA for the CDR3 is TGCAGTGCTAGAGATGGCGGGAGCTCCTACGAGCAGTACTTC. It codes for CSARDGGSSYEQYF.

This chain links TRBV12-3 or TRBV12-4 with TRBJ2-7; a weak D match, TRBD1 (6 bases). Trimming removed 3 bases from V and 1 base from J, with 13 bases in between. The CDR3 totals 15 residues. The CDR3 loop is CASSFNRDRSYEQYF. CDR3 bases: TGTGCCAGCAGTTTTAACAGGGATCGGTCCTACGAGCAGTACTTC.

This clonotype was recorded many times. The chain employs TRBV12-3 or TRBV12-4 and TRBJ1-6, with D unresolved. The CDR3 loop spans 14 amino acids. V lost 6 bases and J lost 10, with 16 bases in between. In DNA form, the CDR3 reads TGTGCCAGCAGCCTTAGTGGAGGTAGCTCACCCCTCCACTTT. Translation gives CASSLSGGSSPLHF.

This clonotype was counted many times. This sequence joins TRBV30 and TRBJ1-4; 9 bases map to TRBD1. The CDR3 sequence is 14 residues long. Germline values: CDR1 GTSNPN, CDR2 SVGIG (reference sequence). Trimming took 1 base from V and 7 from J; bases not matched to a gene: 4. This chain's CDR3 is CAWSAQGAFEKLFF. The CDR3, as DNA: TGTGCCTGGAGTGCACAGGGGGCTTTTGAAAAACTGTTTTTT.

This clonotype was recorded many times. The V call is TRBV18, the J call TRBJ2-7; possibly TRBD2 for D (6 bases). V lost 2 bases and J lost 3, with 14 bases in between. CDR1 and CDR2 (germline): KGHSH, LQKENI. This CDR3 is 15 amino acids long. CDR3 coding DNA: TGTGCCAGCTCACCATCGTCACGGGGGAACTACGAGCAGTACTTC. Its translation: CASSPSSRGNYEQYF.

This clonotype showed up many times. The chain links TRBV27 to TRBJ1-2; D is unclear. Trimming left V 6 bases short and J 8 bases short, with 25 bases between. The V gene's germline CDR1 is MNHEY and CDR2 SMNVEV (reference sequence). This CDR3 spans 16 amino acids. CDR3 loop: CASRRTLTSTVEGYTF. The DNA for the CDR3 is TGTGCCAGCAGACGTACATTAACAAGTACGGTAGAGGGCTACACCTTC.

This clonotype was counted a few times. It may be a read error: a sequence one base away is much more abundant. This chain connects TRBV19 to TRBJ1-2; maybe TRBD1 (5 bases). This CDR3 comprises 14 residues. V lost 6 bases and J 4 bases, leaving 15 bases between the germline ends. Germline V lookup: CDR1 LNHDA, CDR2 SQIVND (reference sequence). The CDR3 reads CASSSAGLPYGYTF. The CDR3 bases are TGTGCCAGTAGCTCCGCGGGACTCCCCTATGGCTACACCTTC.

This clonotype was counted ten times or more. V gene TRBV6-5 combines with J gene TRBJ2-2, with 8 bases matching TRBD1. The CDR3 is 15 amino acids. After removal of 1 base from V and 6 bases from J, the junction contained 4 bases not matched to a gene. Germline lookup yields CDR1 MNHEY and CDR2 SVGAGI. The CDR3 region has the DNA TGTGCCAGCAGTTACTTGGGGACAGGTTCCGGGGAGCTGTTTTTT. It specifies CASSYLGTGSGELFF.

This clonotype was counted many times. This sequence joins TRBV6-1 and TRBJ2-6; TRBD1 is a possible D gene (6 bases). CDR1 is MNHNS, CDR2 SASEGT, per germline. The V gene lost 5 bases and the J gene lost 0 bases, with 14 bases spanning the gap. The CDR3 has 17 residues. CDR3 nucleotides: TGTGCCAGCAGTCGAGACAGGCGCCACTCTGGGGCCAACGTCCTGACTTTC. Encoded protein: CASSRDRRHSGANVLTF.

This clonotype has at least ten counts. The rearrangement joins TRBV20-1 to TRBJ2-7, with D possibly TRBD1 on 6 matching bases. Germline CDR1 is DFQATT and CDR2 is SNEGSKA (reference sequence). The CDR3 consists of 15 residues. Between the trimmed V and J ends, which lost 1 base and 2 bases, there was a span of 15 bases. In DNA, the CDR3 is TGCAGTGCTAGAGCTTTCCGGGACACCCCCTACGAGCAGTACTTC. Translation gives CSARAFRDTPYEQYF.

This clonotype was seen at least ten times. The rearrangement uses TRBV20-1 and TRBJ2-5; 8 nucleotides align to TRBD2. Germline assignment: CDR1 DFQATT and CDR2 SNEGSKA (reference sequence). The junction had 14 bases not matched to a gene; V was cut back by 6 bases and J by 5 bases. The CDR3 covers 15 residues. Here the CDR3 DNA reads TGCAGTGCCCAGAGGGGTGGTAGCGGGGTCGAGACCCAGTACTTC. It codes for CSAQRGGSGVETQYF.

There are many counts of this clonotype. This chain uses TRBV20-1 with TRBJ2-7, with D possibly matching TRBD2 (5 bases). The V gene's germline CDR1 is DFQATT and CDR2 SNEGSKA (reference sequence). The CDR3 runs to 12 residues. The CDR3 sequence is CSVSSGSHEQYF. The DNA for the CDR3 is TGCAGCGTCTCGTCGGGATCCCACGAGCAGTACTTC.

This clonotype has ten or more counts. The chain is built from TRBV6-1 and TRBJ2-7, with 16 bases matching TRBD2. V was clipped by 3 bases and J by 6 bases; unmatched bases: 2. The CDR3 runs 15 residues. Germline V gives CDR1 MNHNS, CDR2 SASEGT. The CDR3 is CASSDGTSGRGEQYF. CDR3 nucleotides: TGTGCCAGCAGTGACGGGACTAGCGGGAGGGGCGAGCAGTACTTC.

This clonotype was recorded many times. The chain has TRBV19 and TRBJ2-7; 8 nucleotides align to TRBD1. The length of the CDR3 is 14 residues. With 3 bases clipped from V and 1 base from J, the junction kept 2 bases outside the gene matches. In germline, CDR1 is LNHDA, CDR2 SQIVND (reference sequence). For the CDR3, the DNA is TGTGCCAGTAGTATGGACAGGGCGTCCTACGAGCAGTACTTC. Translation gives CASSMDRASYEQYF.

At least ten counts were recorded for this clonotype. The chain recombines TRBV6-2 or TRBV6-3 with TRBJ1-5; no clear D gene. CDR3 length: 15 amino acids. The germline gives CDR1 MNHEY, CDR2 SVGEGT. The ends were cut back, 1 base at V and 2 bases at J, with 9 bases in the middle. CDR3 coding DNA: TGTGCCAGCAGTTACTTATCGGGCGGCAATCAGCCCCAGCATTTT. It codes for CASSYLSGGNQPQHF.

This clonotype was found many times. The chain links TRBV19 to TRBJ2-7; D perhaps matches TRBD2 (6 bases). The CDR3 contains 15 residues. V lost 5 bases, J lost 3 bases, and 17 bases lay in between. Looked up from germline, CDR1 is LNHDA and CDR2 is SQIVND (reference sequence). CDR3 sequence (DNA): TGTGCCAGTAGTCCTCTCGGGGGACCGAACTACGAGCAGTACTTC. Translated: CASSPLGGPNYEQYF.

CDR3 nucleotide sequence: TGTGCCAGCAGTAACGCGGGACAGGCTTATGGCTACACCTTC. Protein: CASSNAGQAYGYTF. V is TRBV6-2 or TRBV6-3 and J is TRBJ1-2; the match to TRBD1 covers 8 bases. This CDR3 spans 14 amino acids. The trim removed 5 bases at V and 5 bases at J, leaving 7 bases unmatched. Germline CDR1 MNHEY, CDR2 SVGEGT.

This clonotype was seen ten or more times. This rearrangement joins TRBV5-1 to TRBJ1-2; 11 bases map to TRBD1. The CDR3 spans 15 residues. Germline CDR1 and CDR2: SGHRS and YFSETQ. V trimming: 4 bases; J trimming: 3 bases; junction bases outside the gene matches: 5. Written as DNA, the CDR3 is TGCGCCAGCAGCACCCGGGACAGGGGGGACTATGGCTACACCTTC. Translating gives CASSTRDRGDYGYTF.

This clonotype was recorded many times. V usage is TRBV28 and J usage is TRBJ2-6, with D possibly TRBD1 on 6 matching bases. Germline V CDR1 and CDR2: MDHEN, SYDVKM. Between the trimmed V and J ends, which lost 8 bases and 2 bases, there was a span of 19 bases. There are 17 residues in the CDR3. The CDR3 loop reads CASRTSTGSPGANVLTF. DNA for the CDR3: TGTGCCAGCCGAACATCGACAGGTTCCCCTGGGGCCAACGTCCTGACTTTC.